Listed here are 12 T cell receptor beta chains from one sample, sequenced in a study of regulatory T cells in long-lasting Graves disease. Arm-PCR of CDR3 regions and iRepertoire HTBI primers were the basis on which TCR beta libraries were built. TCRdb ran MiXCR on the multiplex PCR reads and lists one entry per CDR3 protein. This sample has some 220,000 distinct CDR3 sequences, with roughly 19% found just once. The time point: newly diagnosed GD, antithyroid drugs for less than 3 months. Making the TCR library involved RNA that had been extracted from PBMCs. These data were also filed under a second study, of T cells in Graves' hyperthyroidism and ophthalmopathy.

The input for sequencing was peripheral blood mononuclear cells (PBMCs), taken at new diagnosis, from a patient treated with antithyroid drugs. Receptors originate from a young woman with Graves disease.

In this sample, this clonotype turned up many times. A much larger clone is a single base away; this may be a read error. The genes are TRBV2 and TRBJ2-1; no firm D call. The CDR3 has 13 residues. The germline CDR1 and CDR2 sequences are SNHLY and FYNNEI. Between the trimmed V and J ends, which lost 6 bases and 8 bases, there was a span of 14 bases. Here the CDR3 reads CASRIRLDDEQFF. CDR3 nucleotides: TGTGCCAGCAGGATCCGCCTCGACGATGAGCAGTTCTTC.

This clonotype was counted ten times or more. CDR3 protein: CASGGWGTDTQYF. The CDR3 nucleotides read TGTGCCAGCGGGGGGTGGGGAACAGATACGCAGTATTTT. This chain links TRBV28 with TRBJ2-3; a possible D gene is TRBD2 (6 bases). Germline V gene sequence: CDR1 MDHEN, CDR2 SYDVKM. CDR3 length equals 13 residues. Trimming stripped 8 bases from V and 3 bases from J, with 12 bases between.

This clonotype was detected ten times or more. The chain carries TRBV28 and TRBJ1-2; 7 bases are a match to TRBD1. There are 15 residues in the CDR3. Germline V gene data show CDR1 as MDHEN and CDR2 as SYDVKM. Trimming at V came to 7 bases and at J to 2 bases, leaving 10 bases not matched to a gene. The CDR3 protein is CASTGQALYNYGYTF. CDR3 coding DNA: TGTGCCAGCACAGGACAGGCACTCTACAACTATGGCTACACCTTC.

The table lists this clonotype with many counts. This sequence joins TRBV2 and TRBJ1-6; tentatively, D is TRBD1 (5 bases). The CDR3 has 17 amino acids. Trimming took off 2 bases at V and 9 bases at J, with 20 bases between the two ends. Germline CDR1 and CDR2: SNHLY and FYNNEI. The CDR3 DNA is TGTGCCAGCAGTGAAAGTCTTAGGAGGGGAATAGGTTCACCCCTCCACTTT. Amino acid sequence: CASSESLRRGIGSPLHF.

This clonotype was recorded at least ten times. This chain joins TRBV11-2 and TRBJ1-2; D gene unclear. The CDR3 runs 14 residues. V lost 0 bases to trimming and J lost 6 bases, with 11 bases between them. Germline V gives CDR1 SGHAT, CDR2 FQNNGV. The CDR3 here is CASSLDDGWHGYTF. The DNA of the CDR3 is TGTGCCAGCAGCTTAGATGACGGGTGGCATGGCTACACCTTC.

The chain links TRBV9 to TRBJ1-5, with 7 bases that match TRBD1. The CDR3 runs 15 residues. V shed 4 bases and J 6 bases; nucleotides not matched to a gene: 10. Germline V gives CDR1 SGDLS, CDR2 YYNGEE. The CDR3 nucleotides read TGTGCCAGCAGCCCAGGGGGGGGGGTAAGTCAGCCCCAGCATTTT. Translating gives CASSPGGGVSQPQHF. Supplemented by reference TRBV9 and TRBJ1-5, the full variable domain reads DSGVTQTPKHLITATGQRVTLRCSPRSGDLSVYWYQQSLDQGLQFLIQYYNGEERAKGNILERFSAQQFPDLHSELNLSSLELGDSALYFCASSPGGGVSQPQHFGDGTRLSIL.

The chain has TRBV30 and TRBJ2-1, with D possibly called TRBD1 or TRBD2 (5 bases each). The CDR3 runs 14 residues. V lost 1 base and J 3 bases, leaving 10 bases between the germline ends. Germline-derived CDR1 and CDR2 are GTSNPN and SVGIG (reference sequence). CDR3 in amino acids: CAWSGGERYNEQFF. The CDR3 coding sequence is TGTGCCTGGAGTGGAGGGGAGCGCTACAATGAGCAGTTCTTC. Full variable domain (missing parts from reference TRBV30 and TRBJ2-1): SQTIHQWPATLVQPVGSPLSLECTVEGTSNPNLYWYRQAAGRGLQLLFYSVGIGQISSEVPQNLSASRPQDRQFILSSKKLLLSDSGFYLCAWSGGERYNEQFFGPGTRLTVL.

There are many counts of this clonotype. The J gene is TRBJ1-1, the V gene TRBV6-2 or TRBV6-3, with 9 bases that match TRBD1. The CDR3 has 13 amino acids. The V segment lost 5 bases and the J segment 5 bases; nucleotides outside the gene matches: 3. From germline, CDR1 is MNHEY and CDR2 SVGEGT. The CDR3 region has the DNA TGTGCCAGCAGTGGGACAGGGCGTACTGAAGCTTTCTTT. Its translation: CASSGTGRTEAFF.

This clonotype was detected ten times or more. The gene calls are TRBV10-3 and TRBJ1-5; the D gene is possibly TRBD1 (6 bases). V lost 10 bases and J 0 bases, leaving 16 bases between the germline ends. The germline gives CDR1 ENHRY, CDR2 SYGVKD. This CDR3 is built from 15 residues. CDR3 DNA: TGTGCCACCCAGGGGATGATGGTTAGCAATCAGCCCCAGCATTTT. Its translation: CATQGMMVSNQPQHF.

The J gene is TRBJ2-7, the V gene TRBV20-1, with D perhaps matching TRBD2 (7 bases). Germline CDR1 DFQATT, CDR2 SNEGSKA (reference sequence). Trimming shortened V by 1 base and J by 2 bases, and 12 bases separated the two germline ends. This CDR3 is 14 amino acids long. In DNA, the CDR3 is TGCAGTGCTAGAGGGGGGGGGCCGACCTACGAGCAGTACTTC. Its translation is CSARGGGPTYEQYF.

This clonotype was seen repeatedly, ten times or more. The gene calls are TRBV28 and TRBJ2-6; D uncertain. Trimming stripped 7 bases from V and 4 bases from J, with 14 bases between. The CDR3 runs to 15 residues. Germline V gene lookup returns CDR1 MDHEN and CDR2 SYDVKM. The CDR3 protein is CASKRPRDGANVLTF. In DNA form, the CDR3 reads TGTGCCAGCAAGCGCCCGCGCGACGGGGCCAACGTCCTGACTTTC.

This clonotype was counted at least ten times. The CDR3 DNA reads TGTGCCAGCAGTCAAAGGGAGACCCAGTACTTC. Amino acid sequence: CASSQRETQYF. The chain joins TRBV6-1 to TRBJ2-5, with no clear D. V lost 5 bases and J lost 5, with 6 bases in between. The germline V gene encodes CDR1 MNHNS and CDR2 SASEGT. The CDR3 sequence is 11 residues long.